The source of this TCR beta chain is a study of cytomegalovirus exposure and HLA in healthy donors. The CDR3 is 17 amino acids. Germline V CDR1 and CDR2: SGHTA, FQGNSA. V lost 4 bases and J lost 1; bases outside the gene matches: 7. Method: immunoSEQ multiplex PCR; TCRdb's copy keeps in-frame clones and lacks some. The profile shows about 270,000 clones, 65% to 90% of them singletons. The chain combines TRBV7-2 with TRBJ1-4; 9 nucleotides align to TRBD1. The TCR was taken from a woman aged 18-35 years in good health and CMV-seronegative. Sample: PBMCs. CDR3 region: CASSSEYRGQTNEKLFF. The CDR3 nucleotides are TGTGCCAGCAGCTCGGAATACAGGGGGCAAACTAATGAAAAACTGTTTTTT. The full variable domain, rest sourced from reference TRBV7-2 and TRBJ1-4, is GAGVSQSPSNKVTEKGKDVELRCDPISGHTALYWYRQSLGQGLEFLIYFQGNSAPDKSGLPSDRFSAERTGGSVSTLTIQRTQQEDSAVYLCASSSEYRGQTNEKLFFGSGTQLSVL.